This T cell receptor (beta chain) emerged from a study of CD8 T cells in ankylosing spondylitis (TCRdb year 2017). At the level of the whole study: The study set out to find disease-linked TCR variants by profiling T cell receptor beta repertoires in ankylosing spondylitis patients and healthy donors. In total, the full study cohort was made up of roughly 110 healthy donors and about two dozen ankylosing spondylitis patients. Peripheral blood samples were taken, and synovial fluid was additionally collected from ankylosing spondylitis patients. The full study reports these points: The disease-linked clones had a CD8+ phenotype and were found at relatively low frequencies in peripheral blood. Blood from ankylosing spondylitis patients appeared to be characterized by a TCR beta motif composed of eight highly homologous amino acid variants. Some motif variants had previously been reported in the synovial fluid and blood of reactive arthritis patients, which suggests shared mechanisms of disease initiation. According to the report, matched synovial fluid samples from ankylosing spondylitis patients were significantly enriched for the disease-linked clones.

The run used an Illumina HiSeq 2500. TCR beta libraries were prepared by quantitative 5'-RACE with molecular barcodes. Regarding the original processing steps: A new computational method based on a probabilistic model of VDJ rearrangement was used to identify disease-linked TCR variants. In-frame beta chains were kept once TCRdb had trimmed the public reads at Q25 with fastp and called clones with MiXCR. Identical CDR3 protein sequences are pooled into one entry, listed with their most common genes and DNA. TCRdb's processing, not the authors' own work, is the source of the V and J calls. This sample gives roughly 200,000 distinct CDR3 sequences in total; more than 10% of them show up just once. More than 15% of the sample goes to the ten largest clones. Compared with germline, V lacks 4 bases and J lacks 2 bases; bases without a gene match: 9. CDR1 and CDR2, per the germline V gene, are SGHAT and FQNNGV. The cysteine opens and the phenylalanine closes a CDR3 of 16 amino acids. Just the 48-base CDR3 DNA is kept, in frame starting at base 1.

This clonotype appeared a few times. Its antigen remains unidentified. The input lacks base qualities; no much larger clone sits a single base away. Here the chain combines TRBV11-2 and TRBJ2-3; TRBD2 fits 7 bases in the junction. The sequence derives from a male donor with ankylosing spondylitis or in good health (not recorded which). Sequenced sample: blood, either unsorted or a sorted T cell fraction (not recorded which). The CDR3 region has the sequence CASSWTRGLHTDTQYF. The nucleotide sequence is TGTGCCAGCAGCTGGACTAGAGGGCTTCACACAGATACGCAGTATTTT.